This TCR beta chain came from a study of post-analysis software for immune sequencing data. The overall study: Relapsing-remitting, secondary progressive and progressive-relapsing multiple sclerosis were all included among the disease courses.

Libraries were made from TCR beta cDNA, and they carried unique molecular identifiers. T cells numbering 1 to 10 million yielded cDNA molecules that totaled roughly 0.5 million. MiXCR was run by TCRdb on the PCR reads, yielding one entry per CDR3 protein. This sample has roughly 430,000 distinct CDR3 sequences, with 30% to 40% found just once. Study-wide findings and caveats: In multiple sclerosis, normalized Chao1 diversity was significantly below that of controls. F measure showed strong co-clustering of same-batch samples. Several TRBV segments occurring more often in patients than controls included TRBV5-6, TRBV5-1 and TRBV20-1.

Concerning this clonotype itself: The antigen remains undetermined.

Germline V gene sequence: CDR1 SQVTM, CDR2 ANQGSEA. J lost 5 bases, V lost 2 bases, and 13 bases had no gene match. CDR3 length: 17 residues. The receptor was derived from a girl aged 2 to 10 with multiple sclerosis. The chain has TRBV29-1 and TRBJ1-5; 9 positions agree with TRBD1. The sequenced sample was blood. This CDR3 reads CSVELGGQGKGDQPQHF. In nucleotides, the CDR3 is TGCAGCGTTGAACTGGGTGGACAGGGGAAGGGGGATCAGCCCCAGCATTTT.